This entry features one T cell receptor (beta chain) sequence. Its antigen is currently not known. Nothing much larger sits one base from this clone, and base qualities are not available. Libraries were prepared through RACE. Sequenced on a NextSeq 500. During library preparation, unique molecular identifiers were attached to individual cDNA molecules so that TCRs could be counted quantitatively and reproducibly. On the authors' methods: A median of about 87,000 TCRs per sample was observed, with a range of roughly 23,224 to 750,000. V, J and CDR3 annotation of the TCR reads was carried out using the Decombinator software suite. For PS versus PT1 abundance plots, all samples were subsampled to the same number of TCRs (28,000). TCRs were defined as expanded if absent before sensitization and observed at least eight times at the 2-week time point. TCRdb itself trimmed the public reads at Q25 with fastp, ran MiXCR and retained productive beta chains. CDR3 protein sequences are deduplicated, and each keeps its most common genes and DNA. The V and J calls were determined by TCRdb, not by the authors. In all, the sample holds just over 90,000 distinct CDR3 sequences, and 8.5% to 9% of those were seen once. About 3% of the sample is held by the ten biggest clonotypes.

The sample's time point label, in plain terms: healthy volunteer bleed at 2 weeks. Total RNA was extracted from unfractionated whole blood collected in Tempus Blood RNA tubes. Five healthy volunteers acted as controls for TCR sequencing and had blood drawn at day 0, 2 weeks and 6 weeks. This sample was taken from a study of human T cells and chemical hapten exposure listed by TCRdb under 2021. About the investigation overall: Libraries were combined into a pool for sequencing, and differences in TCR yield between samples came mainly from small differences in library volumes within the pool. The study tracked peripheral blood TCR repertoire changes in vivo during primary and secondary sensitization to the hapten diphenylcyclopropenone (DPC) in alopecia patients. Each blood RNA sample was used to sequence both TCR alpha and TCR beta chains.

Here is what the overall study found, with its caveats: The number of TCRs above 1 in 1000 frequency did not change with DPC sensitization; there was no evidence of global repertoire structure alterations. Repeated subsampling changed both the strength of the expansion versus patch-test correlation and the threshold at which the correlation became significant.

The CDR3 has 14 amino acids, counting the end cysteine and phenylalanine. CDR3 DNA is the only sequence kept; it has 42 bases, read in frame from the first base. Relative to germline, V is 1 base shorter and J is 3 bases shorter, with 5 bases between their ends. The CDR1 and CDR2 encoded by the germline V gene are SGHRS and YFSETQ. Sequencing was performed on whole blood. The rearrangement joined TRBV5-1 to TRBJ2-6, with the identity of the D gene unclear. The TCR originated in a female donor in good health. Some clones in this sample may be carry-over from other donors' samples. The nucleotide sequence reads TGCGCCAGCAGCTTGTCGGTTGGGGCCAACGTCCTGACTTTC. It encodes CASSLSVGANVLTF. The CDR3, completed at both ends by the reference TRBV5-1 and TRBJ2-6 genes, gives the full variable domain KAGVTQTPRYLIKTRGQQVTLSCSPISGHRSVSWYQQTPGQGLQFLFEYFSETQRNKGNFPGRFSGRQFSNSRSEMNVSTLELGDSALYLCASSLSVGANVLTFGAGSRLTVL.